Listed below are T cell receptor beta chains from one sample, sequenced in a study of OX40 agonist ivuxolimab in advanced cancers. The assay was immunoSEQ multiplex PCR, and TCRdb's table has in-frame clones only and misses some. Altogether some 70,000 clones are present, roughly 90% being singletons, with the ten largest covering roughly 1%. The material sequenced was CD4+ or CD8+ T cells sorted from blood, taken in a trial of the OX40 agonist ivuxolimab. The receptors derive from an adult with an advanced solid tumor such as melanoma, head and neck, liver or kidney cancer. The CDR3 runs from the conserved cysteine through the conserved F or W. Each record gives: J gene, V gene, clone size, D gene, CDR3 protein, CDR3 DNA. D genes are given only for firm matches. Size is stated for part of the rows, as once, few or many counts, or as a class when the clone is expanded.

TRBJ2-2 TRBV30 - - CAWSVYTLPTGELFF TGTGCCTGGAGTGTTTACACCCTCCCCACCGGGGAGCTGTTTTTT
TRBJ2-5 TRBV28 - - CASSSTVQETQYF TGTGCCAGCAGTTCGACGGTCCAAGAGACCCAGTACTTC
TRBJ1-1 TRBV19 - - CASSTGHGTEAFF TGTGCCAGTAGTACAGGGCACGGGACTGAAGCTTTCTTT
TRBJ2-5 TRBV9 - TRBD1 CASSQGGLETQYF TGTGCCAGCAGCCAAGGGGGCCTGGAGACCCAGTACTTC
TRBJ1-2 TRBV11-3 - - CASSLTPSAGYTF TGTGCCAGCAGCCTTACACCATCGGCGGGCTACACCTTC
TRBJ2-5 TRBV4-1 once - CASSQVVVPGGQETQYF TGCGCCAGCAGCCAAGTAGTAGTGCCCGGGGGCCAAGAGACCCAGTACTTC
TRBJ1-4 TRBV27 - TRBD1 CASSLDGTGNEKLFF TGTGCCAGCAGTTTAGACGGGACAGGGAATGAAAAACTGTTTTTT
TRBJ2-7 TRBV4-2 - TRBD2 CASSREGTSGYEQYF TGTGCCAGCAGCCGCGAGGGGACTAGCGGATACGAGCAGTACTTC
TRBJ1-1 TRBV19 - TRBD1 CASSIRGNSVEAFF TGTGCCAGTAGTATCAGGGGGAACAGCGTTGAAGCTTTCTTT
TRBJ2-7 TRBV27 - - CASSHLGVPYEQYF TGTGCCAGCAGTCATTTGGGCGTTCCCTACGAGCAGTACTTC
TRBJ2-3 TRBV13 - TRBD2 CASSPGGVASTDTQYF TGTGCCAGCAGCCCCGGGGGGGTCGCTAGCACAGATACGCAGTATTTT
TRBJ2-7 TRBV5-6 - - CASTGDQRREQYF TGTGCCAGCACAGGAGATCAGCGACGCGAGCAGTACTTC
TRBJ1-1 TRBV28 - - CASTHPSGLFTEAFF TGTGCCAGCACCCATCCCTCGGGGCTCTTCACTGAAGCTTTCTTT
TRBJ2-2 TRBV5-1 - - CASSLGQTFTGELFF TGCGCCAGCAGCTTGGGACAGACCTTCACCGGGGAGCTGTTTTTT
TRBJ1-2 TRBV5-1 - TRBD1 CASSSGQGNYGYTF TGCGCCAGCAGCTCAGGACAGGGAAACTATGGCTACACCTTC
TRBJ2-1 TRBV11-3 - TRBD2 CASSPLGLAENEQFF TGTGCCAGCAGCCCGCTGGGACTAGCGGAAAATGAGCAGTTCTTC
TRBJ2-3 TRBV4-3 - - CASSQSRVTDTQYF TGCGCCAGCAGCCAGAGCAGGGTCACAGATACGCAGTATTTT
TRBJ2-1 TRBV19 - TRBD2 CASSIGLAGVGEQFF TGTGCCAGTAGTATAGGGCTAGCGGGGGTGGGTGAGCAGTTCTTC
TRBJ2-3 TRBV19 - - CASSITQQGEQYF TGTGCCAGTAGTATAACCCAACAGGGAGAGCAGTATTTT
TRBJ1-2 TRBV21-1 - - CASSKGIEQEGYTF TGTGCCAGCAGCAAAGGAATCGAACAAGAGGGCTACACCTTC
TRBJ2-5 TRBV11-3 - TRBD2 CASSLGTSRQTQYF TGTGCCAGCAGCCTTGGGACTAGCCGACAGACCCAGTACTTC
TRBJ1-1 TRBV11-3 - - CASSPEGTRLNTEAFF TGTGCCAGCAGCCCAGAGGGGACACGATTGAACACTGAAGCTTTCTTT
TRBJ2-5 TRBV9 - - CASSEAGQHPSATQYF TGTGCCAGCAGTGAAGCGGGACAACACCCTTCTGCGACCCAGTACTTC
TRBJ2-7 TRBV6-5 - - CATSGLVKEYF TGTGCCACATCGGGGCTCGTCAAGGAGTACTTC
TRBJ1-2 TRBV29-1 - - CSVEHEDGYTF TGCAGCGTTGAACACGAGGATGGCTACACCTTC
TRBJ2-6 TRBV4-1 - - CASSSLSLSGANVLTF TGCGCCAGCAGCTCTCTTTCCCTTTCTGGGGCCAACGTCCTGACTTTC
TRBJ2-2 TRBV10-1 - - CATQNLQSGELFF TGCGCCACCCAAAACCTACAGTCCGGGGAGCTGTTTTTT
TRBJ1-5 TRBV11-3 - - CASSPSGVNQPQHF TGTGCCAGCAGCCCCTCGGGGGTCAATCAGCCCCAGCATTTT
TRBJ1-6 TRBV10-2 - - CASSDAPPGDSPLHF TGCGCCAGCAGTGACGCGCCCCCGGGGGATTCACCCCTCCACTTT
TRBJ2-7 TRBV27 - - CASSLLGLNSYEQYF TGTGCCAGCAGTTTATTAGGTCTTAACTCCTACGAGCAGTACTTC
TRBJ2-5 TRBV28 - - CASSLSIGTQYF TGTGCCAGCAGTTTGAGTATTGGGACCCAGTACTTC
TRBJ2-5 TRBV27 - TRBD1 CASSPWGQLETQYF TGTGCCAGCAGCCCCTGGGGACAGCTTGAGACCCAGTACTTC
TRBJ1-6 TRBV28 - - CASSLHRRESDYNSPLHF TGTGCCAGCAGTTTACACCGCAGGGAATCTGACTATAATTCACCCCTCCACTTT
TRBJ1-5 TRBV6-6 - - CASNRDSVNQPQHF TGTGCCAGCAATCGAGACAGTGTAAATCAGCCCCAGCATTTT
TRBJ2-3 TRBV6-6 - - CASSYSTGHLTDTQYF TGTGCCAGCAGTTACTCGACAGGACACCTCACAGATACGCAGTATTTT
TRBJ1-4 TRBV29-1 - - CSVDSGENEKLFF TGCAGCGTTGACAGCGGGGAGAATGAAAAACTGTTTTTT
TRBJ1-5 TRBV19 - TRBD1 CASSIGGQGLLPQHF TGTGCCAGTAGTATTGGGGGACAGGGGCTTCTGCCCCAGCATTTT
TRBJ1-2 TRBV7-2 - - CASSSDRLYGYTF TGTGCCAGCAGCTCAGACAGGCTTTATGGCTACACCTTC
TRBJ2-7 TRBV27 - - CASRRQAAYEQYF TGTGCCAGCAGGCGACAGGCAGCCTACGAGCAGTACTTC
TRBJ2-1 TRBV6-6 - TRBD2 CASSPAKRGGGDEQFF TGTGCCAGCAGTCCAGCGAAGCGGGGGGGCGGGGATGAGCAGTTCTTC
TRBJ2-5 TRBV27 once - CASSLRGTQETQYF TGTGCCAGCAGTTTAAGGGGGACCCAAGAGACCCAGTACTTC
TRBJ1-1 TRBV19 - - CASSDGGGPTEAFF TGTGCCAGTAGTGATGGTGGGGGCCCCACTGAAGCTTTCTTT
TRBJ2-5 TRBV10-3 - - CAIGRGLEETQYF TGTGCCATCGGCAGGGGCCTGGAAGAGACCCAGTACTTC
TRBJ2-3 TRBV21-1 - - CASSKEGVHDPDTQYF TGTGCCAGCAGCAAAGAAGGTGTCCACGACCCAGATACGCAGTATTTT
TRBJ1-5 TRBV14 - TRBD1 CASSQKGRGLQPQHF TGTGCCAGCAGCCAAAAGGGCAGGGGGCTTCAGCCCCAGCATTTT
TRBJ1-5 TRBV6-1 - - CASSARGVQPQHF TGTGCCAGCAGTGCCAGAGGGGTTCAGCCCCAGCATTTT
TRBJ1-1 TRBV27 - - CASSLSRGERGAFF TGTGCCAGCAGTTTATCTCGGGGGGAACGTGGAGCTTTCTTT
TRBJ2-1 TRBV10-2 once TRBD2 CASRVAGGSSYNEQFF TGCGCCAGCAGGGTAGCGGGAGGGAGCTCCTACAATGAGCAGTTCTTC
TRBJ2-1 TRBV7-2 - - CASSFVYNEQFF TGTGCCAGCAGCTTTGTCTACAATGAGCAGTTCTTC
TRBJ2-3 TRBV5-1 - - CASSQQGGDTQYF TGCGCCAGCAGCCAACAGGGAGGCGATACGCAGTATTTT
TRBJ2-1 TRBV5-1 - TRBD2 CASSLETSGRNEQFF TGCGCCAGCAGCTTGGAGACTAGCGGGAGGAATGAGCAGTTCTTC
TRBJ1-6 TRBV7-8 - - CASSLAYRATNSPLHF TGTGCCAGCAGCCTAGCGTATCGGGCCACCAATTCACCCCTCCACTTT
TRBJ2-5 TRBV19 - TRBD2 CASSPITSGSEETQYF TGTGCCAGTAGTCCGATAACTAGCGGGAGTGAAGAGACCCAGTACTTC
TRBJ2-2 TRBV7-3 - - CASSLNHGELFF TGTGCCAGCAGCTTAAATCACGGGGAGCTGTTTTTT